The TCR beta chain described here comes from a study of T cell repertoires in cytomegalovirus infection. Turning to the study itself: Matching HLA type, along with CMV infection, was indicated by public TCR beta signatures.

Germline V gives CDR1 DFQATT, CDR2 SNEGSKA (reference sequence). This CDR3 region has 14 residues. The V gene lost 0 bases and the J gene lost 8 bases, with 13 bases spanning the gap. Concerning this clonotype: Its antigen is as yet unknown.

Findings of the study overall: HLA-C-restricted CMV-specific TCR beta clonotypes prevailed in the ex vivo response. Identification of carriers of CMV plus the relevant HLA was performed using cumulative public TCR beta family frequency.

TCRdb re-analysed the reads in MiXCR, keeping a single row per CDR3 protein. Among about 230,000 distinct CDR3 sequences listed, approximately 6.7% were seen once. The source material was PBMCs. The sequence came from a human donor in good health (CMV status not recorded). Some clones in this sample may be carry-over from other donors' samples. The V gene is TRBV20-1, the J gene TRBJ1-4; tentatively, D is TRBD1 (5 bases). The CDR3 sequence is CSARDGERGEKLFF. Here the CDR3 DNA reads TGCAGTGCTAGAGACGGAGAAAGGGGCGAAAAACTGTTTTTT.